This T cell receptor beta chain was captured by sequencing in a study of cytomegalovirus exposure and HLA in healthy donors. Turning to the study itself: HLA-typed donors were the source of roughly 80 million unique TCRs held in an early data release.

CDR1 SGHRS and CDR2 YFSETQ come from the germline V gene. J lost 3 bases, V lost 4 bases, and 6 bases had no gene match. This CDR3 has 15 amino acids. The PCR had 60 Vbeta and 13 Jbeta primers. In the authors' workflow: Later, an analysis found about 77 million unique TCR beta chains, and about 10 million of these were shared. Some clones are missing from TCRdb's copy, which holds only in-frame ones; the method was immunoSEQ multiplex PCR. The D gene and trimming were derived from the DNA, and the V and J assignments and clone size from that table. The sample includes approximately 190,000 clones, 84% seen only once; the top ten take roughly 2.6%.

The material sequenced was PBMCs. The chain recombines TRBV5-1 with TRBJ2-5, with 10 bases matching TRBD2. The TCR originated in a woman aged 50 to 60 in good health and CMV-seropositive. The CDR3 DNA reads as TGCGCCAGCAGCGGGGCCGGGACTAGCGAAGAGACCCAGTACTTC. Its protein is CASSGAGTSEETQYF.